This T cell receptor (beta chain) is from a study of blood T cell repertoires in COVID-19. Whole-study context: COVID-19 samples collected from the United States, Italy and Spain covered acute and convalescent phases.

V gave up 3 bases and J gave up 0 bases; unmatched junction bases: 1. This CDR3 region has 14 residues. Germline assignment: CDR1 LNHDA and CDR2 SQIVND (reference sequence). Authors' data handling: Amplification with reference gene primers provided the estimates of nucleated cell counts. Profiled with immunoSEQ multiplex PCR; TCRdb holds only in-frame clones, not every one. That table is the source of V, J and clone size, and D and trimming were worked out from the DNA. The sample lists some 210,000 clones, around nine tenths occurring once. The rearrangement uses TRBV19 and TRBJ2-7, with 8 bases that match TRBD2. The source is a woman between 40 and 50 years old who had recovered from COVID-19. Sample: peripheral blood. The CDR3 DNA reads as TGTGCCAGTAGTATGAGCGGGAGCTCCTACGAGCAGTACTTC. It codes for CASSMSGSSYEQYF.